These T cell receptor beta chains were read from a single sample in a study of T cell responses to AZD1222 COVID-19 vaccine. Clones were read by immunoSEQ multiplex PCR, and TCRdb kept only the in-frame ones, dropping some. The sample gives around 190,000 clones, 88% of which show up once; around a tenth is in the top ten. Specimen: peripheral blood, collected 28 days after the second AZD1222 dose. The receptor set was obtained from an adult who received the AZD1222 COVID-19 vaccine. The CDR3 runs from the conserved cysteine through the conserved F or W. Each record gives: V gene, J gene, clone size, D gene, CDR3 protein, CDR3 DNA. The D gene is left open where the match is weak. Size tells how often a clone was seen (once, few, many) or the class of an expanded clone, and some rows leave it out.

v_call: TRBV11-2; j_call: TRBJ1-1; clone_size: .; d_call: .; cdr3_aa: CASSFQETEAFF; cdr3_nt: TGTGCCAGCAGCTTTCAGGAGACTGAAGCTTTCTTT
v_call: TRBV19; j_call: TRBJ2-7; clone_size: .; d_call: TRBD1; cdr3_aa: CASSNGQGLPEQYF; cdr3_nt: TGTGCCAGTAGTAACGGACAGGGGCTACCCGAGCAGTACTTC
v_call: TRBV29-1; j_call: TRBJ1-1; clone_size: few; d_call: .; cdr3_aa: CSGTTFGVHTEAFF; cdr3_nt: TGCAGCGGCACAACTTTTGGGGTGCACACTGAAGCTTTCTTT
v_call: TRBV5-1; j_call: TRBJ2-7; clone_size: .; d_call: TRBD1; cdr3_aa: CASSGQGAIYEQYF; cdr3_nt: TGCGCCAGCAGCGGACAGGGGGCGATTTACGAGCAGTACTTC
v_call: TRBV5-6; j_call: TRBJ2-2; clone_size: .; d_call: TRBD1; cdr3_aa: CASSLYDRGQVGELFF; cdr3_nt: TGTGCCAGCAGCTTGTATGACAGGGGGCAAGTCGGGGAGCTGTTTTTT
v_call: TRBV7-6; j_call: TRBJ2-1; clone_size: .; d_call: TRBD2; cdr3_aa: CASSLTGGPIREQFF; cdr3_nt: TGTGCCAGCAGCTTAACGGGGGGTCCTATTAGGGAGCAGTTCTTC
v_call: TRBV19; j_call: TRBJ1-3; clone_size: .; d_call: .; cdr3_aa: CATKKGDSGNTIYF; cdr3_nt: TGTGCTACTAAAAAGGGCGACTCTGGAAACACCATATATTTT
v_call: TRBV5-1; j_call: TRBJ2-3; clone_size: .; d_call: .; cdr3_aa: CASSLEQVSTDTQYF; cdr3_nt: TGCGCCAGCAGCTTGGAACAGGTTAGCACAGATACGCAGTATTTT
v_call: TRBV25-1; j_call: TRBJ1-2; clone_size: .; d_call: .; cdr3_aa: CASSGSGDYGYTF; cdr3_nt: TGTGCCAGCAGTGGATCGGGAGACTATGGCTACACCTTC
v_call: TRBV5-4; j_call: TRBJ2-3; clone_size: .; d_call: TRBD1; cdr3_aa: CASSYGQGTDTQYF; cdr3_nt: TGTGCCAGCAGCTATGGACAGGGCACAGATACGCAGTATTTT
v_call: TRBV18; j_call: TRBJ2-7; clone_size: .; d_call: .; cdr3_aa: CASSPPISGYYEQYF; cdr3_nt: TGTGCCAGCTCACCACCGATTAGCGGCTACTACGAGCAGTACTTC
v_call: TRBV3-1/TRBV3-2; j_call: TRBJ2-5; clone_size: few; d_call: .; cdr3_aa: CASSQDLLQDSWSETQYF; cdr3_nt: TGTGCCAGCAGCCAAGATCTACTACAAGATAGTTGGTCAGAGACCCAGTACTTC
v_call: TRBV21-1; j_call: TRBJ2-7; clone_size: .; d_call: .; cdr3_aa: CASSARLVSYEQYF; cdr3_nt: TGTGCCAGCAGCGCCCGACTAGTATCCTACGAGCAGTACTTC
v_call: TRBV21-1; j_call: TRBJ1-5; clone_size: .; d_call: .; cdr3_aa: CADSREGGNQPQHF; cdr3_nt: TGTGCCGACAGTAGAGAGGGGGGCAATCAGCCCCAGCATTTT
v_call: TRBV21-1; j_call: TRBJ2-5; clone_size: once; d_call: .; cdr3_aa: CASREKFLWKETQYF; cdr3_nt: TGTGCCAGCAGGGAGAAGTTTCTCTGGAAGGAGACCCAGTACTTC
v_call: TRBV30; j_call: TRBJ1-1; clone_size: .; d_call: .; cdr3_aa: CAWSVGTGSPAFF; cdr3_nt: TGTGCCTGGAGTGTGGGAACAGGGAGTCCCGCTTTCTTT
v_call: TRBV19; j_call: TRBJ1-1; clone_size: .; d_call: .; cdr3_aa: CASTAGPGIENTEAFF; cdr3_nt: TGTGCCAGTACCGCAGGGCCCGGAATCGAGAACACTGAAGCTTTCTTT
v_call: TRBV25-1; j_call: TRBJ1-5; clone_size: .; d_call: .; cdr3_aa: CASRGDSNQPQHF; cdr3_nt: TGTGCCAGCAGGGGGGATAGCAATCAGCCCCAGCATTTT
v_call: TRBV9; j_call: TRBJ2-6; clone_size: .; d_call: .; cdr3_aa: CASSVGSGTGANVLTF; cdr3_nt: TGTGCCAGCAGCGTAGGGTCAGGGACCGGGGCCAACGTCCTGACTTTC
v_call: TRBV7-8; j_call: TRBJ2-7; clone_size: once; d_call: TRBD1; cdr3_aa: CASSLRTGGLVPVREQYF; cdr3_nt: TGTGCCAGCAGCTTACGGACAGGAGGTTTGGTTCCCGTTCGCGAGCAGTACTTC
v_call: TRBV6-1; j_call: TRBJ2-3; clone_size: .; d_call: TRBD2; cdr3_aa: CASSEKRAGGTFTDTQYF; cdr3_nt: TGTGCCAGCAGTGAAAAGCGGGCGGGGGGGACCTTCACAGATACGCAGTATTTT
v_call: TRBV19; j_call: TRBJ2-5; clone_size: .; d_call: .; cdr3_aa: CARQFVTASPQETQYF; cdr3_nt: TGTGCCAGGCAATTTGTGACAGCGAGCCCTCAAGAGACCCAGTACTTC
v_call: TRBV9; j_call: TRBJ1-1; clone_size: .; d_call: TRBD1; cdr3_aa: CASSVLDRDTEAFF; cdr3_nt: TGTGCCAGCAGCGTGTTGGACAGGGACACTGAAGCTTTCTTT
v_call: TRBV7-2; j_call: TRBJ1-5; clone_size: .; d_call: .; cdr3_aa: CASSLAGDSNQPQHF; cdr3_nt: TGTGCCAGCAGCTTAGCAGGGGATAGCAATCAGCCCCAGCATTTT
v_call: TRBV5-1; j_call: TRBJ2-2; clone_size: .; d_call: TRBD2; cdr3_aa: CASSSRGDTGELFF; cdr3_nt: TGCGCCAGCAGCTCCCGGGGGGATACCGGGGAGCTGTTTTTT
v_call: TRBV6-5; j_call: TRBJ2-5; clone_size: few; d_call: TRBD1; cdr3_aa: CASSTRTGQRETQYF; cdr3_nt: TGTGCCAGCAGTACACGGACAGGCCAAAGGGAGACCCAGTACTTC